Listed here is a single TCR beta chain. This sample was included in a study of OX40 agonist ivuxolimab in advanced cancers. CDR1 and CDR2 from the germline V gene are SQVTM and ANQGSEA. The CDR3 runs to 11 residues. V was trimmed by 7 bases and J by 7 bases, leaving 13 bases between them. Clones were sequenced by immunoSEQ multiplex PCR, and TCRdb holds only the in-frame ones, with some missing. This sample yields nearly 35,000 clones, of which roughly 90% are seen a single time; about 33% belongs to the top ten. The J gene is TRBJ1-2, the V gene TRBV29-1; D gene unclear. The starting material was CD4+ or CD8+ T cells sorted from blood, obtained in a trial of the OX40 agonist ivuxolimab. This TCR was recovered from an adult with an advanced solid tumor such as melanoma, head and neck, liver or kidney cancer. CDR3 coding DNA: TGCAGCGCAACAGAGATCTCTGGCTACACCTTC. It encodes CSATEISGYTF.